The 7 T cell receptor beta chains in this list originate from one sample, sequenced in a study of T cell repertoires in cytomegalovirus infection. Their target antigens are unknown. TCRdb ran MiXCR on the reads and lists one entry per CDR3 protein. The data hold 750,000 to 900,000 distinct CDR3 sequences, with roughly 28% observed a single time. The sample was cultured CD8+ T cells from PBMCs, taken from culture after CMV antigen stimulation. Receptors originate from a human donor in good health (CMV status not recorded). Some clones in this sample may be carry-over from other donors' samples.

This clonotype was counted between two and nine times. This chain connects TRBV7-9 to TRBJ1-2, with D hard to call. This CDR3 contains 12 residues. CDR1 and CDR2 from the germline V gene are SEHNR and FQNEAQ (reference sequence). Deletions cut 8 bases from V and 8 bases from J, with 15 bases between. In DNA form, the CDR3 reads TGTGCCAGCTCCGAGGGTCGGGCGGGCTACACCTTC. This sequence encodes CASSEGRAGYTF.

CDR3 in amino acids: CASSPGQPENNEQFF. In nucleotides, the CDR3 is TGTGCCAGCAGCCCGGGACAGCCCGAGAACAATGAGCAGTTCTTC. The chain recombines TRBV7-1 with TRBJ2-1, with 7 bases fitting TRBD1. TRBV7-1 is an ORF for which the function is uncertain. The length of the CDR3 is 15 residues. Unmatched junction bases numbered 9, after V lost 5 bases and J lost 5 bases.

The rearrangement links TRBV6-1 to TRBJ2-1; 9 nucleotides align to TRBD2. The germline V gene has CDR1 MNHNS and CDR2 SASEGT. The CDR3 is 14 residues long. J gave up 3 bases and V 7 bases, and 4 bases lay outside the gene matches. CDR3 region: CASKRTSDYNEQFF. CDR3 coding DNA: TGTGCCAGCAAGAGGACTAGCGACTACAATGAGCAGTTCTTC.

For the CDR3, the DNA is TGCAGTGCTGAAGTACTTGGACAGGGCACTGAAGCTTTCTTT. This codes for CSAEVLGQGTEAFF. J is TRBJ1-1 and V is TRBV20-1, with 8 bases matching TRBD1. CDR1 and CDR2 from the germline V gene are DFQATT and SNEGSKA (reference sequence). V was pared by 5 bases and J by 4 bases, with 9 bases of the junction left unmatched. The CDR3 extends over 14 amino acids.

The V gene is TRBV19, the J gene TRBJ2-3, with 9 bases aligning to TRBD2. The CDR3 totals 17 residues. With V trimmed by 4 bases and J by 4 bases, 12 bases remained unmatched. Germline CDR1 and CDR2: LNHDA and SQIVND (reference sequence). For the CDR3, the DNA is TGTGCCAGTAGTAGTTTTCCTCAGGGACTAGCTGCAGATACGCAGTATTTT. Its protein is CASSSFPQGLAADTQYF.

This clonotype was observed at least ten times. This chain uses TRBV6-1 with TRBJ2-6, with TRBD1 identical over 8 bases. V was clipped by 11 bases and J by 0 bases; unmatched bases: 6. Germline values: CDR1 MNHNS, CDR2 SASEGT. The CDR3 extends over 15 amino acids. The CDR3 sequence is CAAQGAFSGANVLTF. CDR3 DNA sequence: TGTGCCGCCCAGGGGGCTTTCTCTGGGGCCAACGTCCTGACTTTC.

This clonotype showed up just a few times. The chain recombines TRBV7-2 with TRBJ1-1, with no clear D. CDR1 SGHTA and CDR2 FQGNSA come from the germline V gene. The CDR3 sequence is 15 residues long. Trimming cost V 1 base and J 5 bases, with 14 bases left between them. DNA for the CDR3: TGTGCCAGCAGCTTAGGATTGAGGGAATGGACTGAAGCTTTCTTT. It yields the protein CASSLGLREWTEAFF.